This T cell receptor (beta chain) was sequenced for a study of T cells in Graves' hyperthyroidism and ophthalmopathy. Researchers took RNA transcripts and amplified the TCR beta CDR3 regions from them. First-round RT-PCR targeting the TCR CDR3 was performed with the HTBI primer set. Each CDR3 protein gets one entry after TCRdb re-called the multiplex PCR reads with MiXCR. The sample yields roughly 650,000 distinct CDR3 sequences, approximately 15% seen once. Study-wide results and caveats: Most clonotypes expanded in the thyroid (above 0.001) were also present in blood.

This clonotype showed up many times. Its antigen is unknown. The CDR3 runs to 13 residues. V lost 5 bases and J 10 bases, leaving 17 bases between the germline ends. CDR1 is MNHNS, CDR2 SASEGT, per germline. This sequence was found in a woman aged 40 to 50 with Graves' ophthalmopathy. This chain uses TRBV6-1 with TRBJ1-1; D call uncertain. The sequencing sample was made of blood. CDR3 in amino acids: CASSTRTEWGAFF. The CDR3 region has the DNA TGTGCCAGCAGTACGCGGACGGAATGGGGAGCTTTCTTT.